These T cell receptor beta chains were read from a single sample in a study of T cell responses to AZD1222 COVID-19 vaccine. Only in-frame clones appear in the TCRdb table, and some are missing; sequencing was by immunoSEQ multiplex PCR. The sample lists around 110,000 clones, 85% to 95% occurring once. This specimen consisted of peripheral blood, obtained 28 days after the second AZD1222 dose. The receptors shown here come from an adult who received the AZD1222 COVID-19 vaccine. The CDR3 runs from the conserved cysteine through the conserved F or W. A D gene is named only where the DNA matches it firmly.

>NA|TRBJ2-7|TRBV11-2
CASSLNTEAYEQYF
TGTGCCAGCAGCTTAAACACTGAAGCGTACGAGCAGTACTTC
>TRBD2|TRBJ2-3|TRBV9
CASSVAGLGTDTQYF
TGTGCCAGCAGCGTAGCGGGACTAGGCACAGATACGCAGTATTTT
>NA|TRBJ2-7|TRBV6-5
CASRSGYEQYF
TGTGCCAGCCGTTCGGGCTACGAGCAGTACTTC
>NA|TRBJ1-1|TRBV19
CASSIEGNTEAFF
TGTGCCAGTAGTATCGAGGGGAACACTGAAGCTTTCTTT
>NA|TRBJ1-1|TRBV30
CAWSLGITEAFF
TGTGCCTGGAGTTTGGGGATCACTGAAGCTTTCTTT
>NA|TRBJ2-2|TRBV6-1
CASSDFPIGELFF
TGTGCCAGCAGTGATTTCCCAATCGGGGAGCTGTTTTTT
>NA|TRBJ2-1|TRBV7-2
CASSPRDFSNNEQFF
TGTGCCAGCAGCCCCCGGGACTTCTCAAACAATGAGCAGTTCTTC
>NA|TRBJ2-5|TRBV6-5
CASSPPGAGTQYF
TGTGCCAGCAGCCCCCCAGGGGCTGGGACCCAGTACTTC
>NA|TRBJ1-4|TRBV7-9
CASSLEGGLANEKLFF
TGTGCCAGCAGCTTAGAAGGAGGGTTGGCTAATGAAAAACTGTTTTTT
>TRBD2|TRBJ2-7|TRBV6-2/TRBV6-3
CASSSLRTSGRPYEQYF
TGTGCCAGCAGTTCCCTCCGGACTAGCGGGAGACCCTACGAGCAGTACTTC
>NA|TRBJ1-1|TRBV27
CATRENLNTEAFF
TGTGCCACCAGAGAGAACCTGAACACTGAAGCTTTCTTT
>TRBD1|TRBJ2-3|TRBV28
CASSLDRGLAGTDTQYF
TGTGCCAGCAGTTTGGACAGGGGCCTAGCGGGCACAGATACGCAGTATTTT
>NA|TRBJ1-4|TRBV27
CASSLGPNNEKLFF
TGTGCCAGCAGTTTAGGACCGAATAATGAAAAACTGTTTTTT
>NA|TRBJ1-6|TRBV3-1/TRBV3-2
CASSQAGGFVSSPLHF
TGTGCCAGCAGCCAAGCGGGGGGGTTTGTTTCTTCACCCCTCCACTTT
>NA|TRBJ1-1|TRBV5-1
CASSLGPVGVNTEAFF
TGCGCCAGCAGCTTGGGCCCAGTGGGGGTGAACACTGAAGCTTTCTTT
>TRBD2|TRBJ2-5|TRBV6-4
CASSDTAGGQETQYF
TGTGCCAGCAGTGACACTGCGGGAGGGCAAGAGACCCAGTACTTC
>NA|TRBJ1-5|TRBV28
CASSLVSNQPQHF
TGTGCCAGCAGTTTGGTTAGCAATCAGCCCCAGCATTTT
>TRBD1|TRBJ1-4|TRBV11-2
CASSATGSGNEKLFF
TGTGCCAGCAGCGCGACAGGGTCTGGTAATGAAAAACTGTTTTTT